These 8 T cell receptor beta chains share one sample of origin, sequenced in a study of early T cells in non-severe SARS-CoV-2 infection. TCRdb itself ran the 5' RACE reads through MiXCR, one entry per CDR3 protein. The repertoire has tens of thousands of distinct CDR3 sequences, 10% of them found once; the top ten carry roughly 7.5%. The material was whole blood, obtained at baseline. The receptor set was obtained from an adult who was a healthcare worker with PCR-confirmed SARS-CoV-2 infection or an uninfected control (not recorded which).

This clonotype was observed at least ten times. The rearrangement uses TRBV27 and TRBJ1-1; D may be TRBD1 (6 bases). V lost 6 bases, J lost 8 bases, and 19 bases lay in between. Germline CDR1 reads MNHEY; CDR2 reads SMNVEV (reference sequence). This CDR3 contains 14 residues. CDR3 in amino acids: CASSPLGRTEEAFF. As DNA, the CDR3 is TGTGCCAGCAGCCCCCTGGGGCGGACAGAAGAAGCTTTCTTT.

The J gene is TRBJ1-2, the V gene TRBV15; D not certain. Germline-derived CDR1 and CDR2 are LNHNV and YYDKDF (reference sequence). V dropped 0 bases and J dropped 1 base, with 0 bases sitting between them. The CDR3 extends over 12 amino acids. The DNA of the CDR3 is TGTGCCACCAGCAGAGATAACTATGGCTACACCTTC. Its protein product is CATSRDNYGYTF. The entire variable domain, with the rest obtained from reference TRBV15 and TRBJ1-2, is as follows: DAMVIQNPRYQVTQFGKPVTLSCSQTLNHNVMYWYQQKSSQAPKLLFHYYDKDFNNEADTPDNFQSRRPNTSFCFLDIRSPGLGDTAMYLCATSRDNYGYTFGSGTRLTVV.

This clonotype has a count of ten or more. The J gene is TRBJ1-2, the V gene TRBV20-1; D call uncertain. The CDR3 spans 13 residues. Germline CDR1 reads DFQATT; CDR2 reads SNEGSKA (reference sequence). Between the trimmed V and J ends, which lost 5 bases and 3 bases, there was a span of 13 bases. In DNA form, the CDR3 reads TGCAGTGCTCCAGTGGGGAGCGACTATGGCTACACCTTC. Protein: CSAPVGSDYGYTF.

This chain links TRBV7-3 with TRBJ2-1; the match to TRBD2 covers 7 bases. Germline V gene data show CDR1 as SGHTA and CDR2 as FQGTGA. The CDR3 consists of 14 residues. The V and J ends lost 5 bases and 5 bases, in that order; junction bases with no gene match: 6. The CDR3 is CASSLSGGNNEQFF. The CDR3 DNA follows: TGTGCCAGCAGCCTATCGGGGGGAAACAATGAGCAGTTCTTC.

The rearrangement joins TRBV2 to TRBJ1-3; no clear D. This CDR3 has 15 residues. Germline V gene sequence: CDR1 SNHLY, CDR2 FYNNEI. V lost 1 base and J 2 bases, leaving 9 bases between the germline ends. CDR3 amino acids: CASSEERGAGNTIYF. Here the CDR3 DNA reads TGTGCCAGCAGTGAAGAGCGTGGGGCTGGAAACACCATATATTTT.

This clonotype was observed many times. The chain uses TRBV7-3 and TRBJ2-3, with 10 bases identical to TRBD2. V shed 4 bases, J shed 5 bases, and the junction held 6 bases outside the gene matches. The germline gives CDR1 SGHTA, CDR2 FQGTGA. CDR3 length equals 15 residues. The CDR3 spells CASSSLAGGVDTQYF. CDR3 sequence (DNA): TGTGCCAGCAGCTCATTAGCGGGGGGAGTAGATACGCAGTATTTT. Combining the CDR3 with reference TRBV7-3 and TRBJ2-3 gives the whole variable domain GAGVSQTPSNKVTEKGKYVELRCDPISGHTALYWYRQSLGQGPEFLIYFQGTGAADDSGLPNDRFFAVRPEGSVSTLKIQRTERGDSAVYLCASSSLAGGVDTQYFGPGTRLTVL.

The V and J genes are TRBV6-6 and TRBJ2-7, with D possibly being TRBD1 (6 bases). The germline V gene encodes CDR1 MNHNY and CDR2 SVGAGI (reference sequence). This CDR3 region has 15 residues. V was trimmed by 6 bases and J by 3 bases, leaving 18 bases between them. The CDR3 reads CASRTLVGGGYEQYF. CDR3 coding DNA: TGTGCCAGCAGGACTCTGGTAGGGGGTGGCTACGAGCAGTACTTC.

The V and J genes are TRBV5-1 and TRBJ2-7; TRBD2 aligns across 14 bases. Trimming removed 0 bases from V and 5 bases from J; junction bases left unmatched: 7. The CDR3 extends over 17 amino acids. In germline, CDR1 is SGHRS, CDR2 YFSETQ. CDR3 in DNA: TGCGCCAGCAGCTTGGATGGGACTAGCGGGGGCCCTAACGAGCAGTACTTC. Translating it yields CASSLDGTSGGPNEQYF.